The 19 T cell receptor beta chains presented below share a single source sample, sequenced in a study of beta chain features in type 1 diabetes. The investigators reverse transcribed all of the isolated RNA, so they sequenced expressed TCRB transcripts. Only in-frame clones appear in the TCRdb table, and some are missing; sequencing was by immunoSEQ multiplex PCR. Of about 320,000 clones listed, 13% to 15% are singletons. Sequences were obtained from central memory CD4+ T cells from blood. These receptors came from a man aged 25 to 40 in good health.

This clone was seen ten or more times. This CDR3 is CASSLLGNNEQYF. In nucleotides, the CDR3 is TGTGCCAGCAGCTTGTTGGGGAATAACGAGCAGTACTTC. V gene TRBV11-2 combines with J gene TRBJ2-7, with no clear D. Germline CDR1 reads SGHAT; CDR2 reads FQNNGV. V was pared by 3 bases and J by 5 bases, with 11 bases between. The CDR3 length is 13 residues.

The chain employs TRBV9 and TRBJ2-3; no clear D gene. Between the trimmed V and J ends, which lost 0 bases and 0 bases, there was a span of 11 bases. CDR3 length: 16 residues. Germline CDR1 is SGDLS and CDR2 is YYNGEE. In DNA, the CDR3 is TGTGCCAGCAGCGTAGGGGTCTACCTTAGCACAGATACGCAGTATTTT. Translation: CASSVGVYLSTDTQYF.

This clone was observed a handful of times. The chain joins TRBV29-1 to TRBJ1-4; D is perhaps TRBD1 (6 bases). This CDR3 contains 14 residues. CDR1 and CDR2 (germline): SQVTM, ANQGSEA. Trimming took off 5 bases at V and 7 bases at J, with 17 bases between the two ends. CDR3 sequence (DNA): TGCAGCGTTTCACAAAGGGGGAAGGGTGAAAAACTGTTTTTT. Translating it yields CSVSQRGKGEKLFF.

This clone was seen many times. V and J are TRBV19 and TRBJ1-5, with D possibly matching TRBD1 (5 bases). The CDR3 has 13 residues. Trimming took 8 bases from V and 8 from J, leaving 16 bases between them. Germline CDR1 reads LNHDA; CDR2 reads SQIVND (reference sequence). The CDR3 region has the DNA TGTGCCAGTTCGGGGGGATTTCCTGAGCCCCAGCATTTT. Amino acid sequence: CASSGGFPEPQHF.

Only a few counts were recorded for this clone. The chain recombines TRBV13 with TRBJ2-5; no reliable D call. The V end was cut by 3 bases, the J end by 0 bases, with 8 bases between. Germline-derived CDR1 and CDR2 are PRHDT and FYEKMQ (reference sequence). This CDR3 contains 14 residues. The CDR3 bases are TGTGCCAGCAGCTTTAGAGTTCACCAAGAGACCCAGTACTTC. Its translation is CASSFRVHQETQYF.

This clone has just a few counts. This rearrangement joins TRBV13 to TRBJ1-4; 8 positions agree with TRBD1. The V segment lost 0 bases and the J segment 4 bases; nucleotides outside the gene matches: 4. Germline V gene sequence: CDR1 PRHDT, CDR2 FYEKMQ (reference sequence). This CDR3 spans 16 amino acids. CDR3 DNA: TGTGCCAGCAGCTTAGGAGGACAGGGATATAATGAAAAACTGTTTTTT. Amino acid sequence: CASSLGGQGYNEKLFF.

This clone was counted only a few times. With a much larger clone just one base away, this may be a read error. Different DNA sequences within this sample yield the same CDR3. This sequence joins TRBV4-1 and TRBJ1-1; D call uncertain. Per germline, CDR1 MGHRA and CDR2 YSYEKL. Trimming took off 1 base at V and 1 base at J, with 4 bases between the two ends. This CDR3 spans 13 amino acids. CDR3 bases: TGCGCCAGCAGCCAAGGGGGGAACACTGAAGCTTTCTTT. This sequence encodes CASSQGGNTEAFF.

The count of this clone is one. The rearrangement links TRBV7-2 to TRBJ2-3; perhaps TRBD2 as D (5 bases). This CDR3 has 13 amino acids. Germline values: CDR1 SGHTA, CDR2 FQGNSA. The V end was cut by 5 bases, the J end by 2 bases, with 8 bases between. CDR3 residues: CASSPGYTDTQYF. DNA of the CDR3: TGTGCCAGCAGCCCGGGGTACACAGATACGCAGTATTTT.

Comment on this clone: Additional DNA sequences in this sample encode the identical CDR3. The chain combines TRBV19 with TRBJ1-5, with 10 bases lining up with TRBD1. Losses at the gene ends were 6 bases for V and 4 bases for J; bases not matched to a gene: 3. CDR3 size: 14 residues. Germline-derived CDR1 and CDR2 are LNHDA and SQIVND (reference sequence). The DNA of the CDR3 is TGTGCCAGTAGGACAGGGGGCTCAAATCAGCCCCAGCATTTT. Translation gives CASRTGGSNQPQHF.

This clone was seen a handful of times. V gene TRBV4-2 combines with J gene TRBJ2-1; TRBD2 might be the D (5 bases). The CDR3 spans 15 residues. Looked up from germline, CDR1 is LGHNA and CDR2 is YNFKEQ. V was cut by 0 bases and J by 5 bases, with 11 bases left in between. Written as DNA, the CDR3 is TGTGCCAGCAGCCAAGACGGGAACCGGGACAATGAGCAGTTCTTC. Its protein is CASSQDGNRDNEQFF.

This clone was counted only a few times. The CDR3 here is CASSLEGRWTGELFF. The CDR3 DNA follows: TGTGCCAGCAGCTTGGAGGGACGATGGACCGGGGAGCTGTTTTTT. V gene TRBV5-6 combines with J gene TRBJ2-2; either TRBD1 or TRBD2 may fit D (5 bases each). CDR3 length equals 15 residues. Trimming cost V 0 bases and J 5 bases, with 11 bases left between them. Looked up from germline, CDR1 is SGHDT and CDR2 is YYEEEE.

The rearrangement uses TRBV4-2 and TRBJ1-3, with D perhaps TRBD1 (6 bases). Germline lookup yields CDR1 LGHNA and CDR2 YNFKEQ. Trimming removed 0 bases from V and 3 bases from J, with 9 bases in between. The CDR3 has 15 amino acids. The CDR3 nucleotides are TGTGCCAGCAGCCAAGAGGGGGGCGTTGGAAACACCATATATTTT. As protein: CASSQEGGVGNTIYF.

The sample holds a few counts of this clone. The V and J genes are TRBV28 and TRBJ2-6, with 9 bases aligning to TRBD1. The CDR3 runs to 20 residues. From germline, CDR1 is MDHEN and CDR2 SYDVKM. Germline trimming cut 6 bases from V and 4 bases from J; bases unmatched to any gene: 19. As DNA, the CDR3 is TGTGCCAGCAGCCCCCGGTCGACAGGGGGTGGCCTGGGCGGGGCCAACGTCCTGACTTTC. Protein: CASSPRSTGGGLGGANVLTF.

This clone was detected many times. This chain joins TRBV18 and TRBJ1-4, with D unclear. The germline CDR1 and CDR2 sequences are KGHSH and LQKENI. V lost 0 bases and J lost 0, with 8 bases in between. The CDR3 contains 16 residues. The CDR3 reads CASSPPNAATNEKLFF. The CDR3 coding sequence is TGTGCCAGCTCACCACCGAATGCTGCAACTAATGAAAAACTGTTTTTT. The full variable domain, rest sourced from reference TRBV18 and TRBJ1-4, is NAGVMQNPRHLVRRRGQEARLRCSPMKGHSHVYWYRQLPEEGLKFMVYLQKENIIDESGMPKERFSAEFPKEGPSILRIQQVVRGDSAAYFCASSPPNAATNEKLFFGSGTQLSVL.

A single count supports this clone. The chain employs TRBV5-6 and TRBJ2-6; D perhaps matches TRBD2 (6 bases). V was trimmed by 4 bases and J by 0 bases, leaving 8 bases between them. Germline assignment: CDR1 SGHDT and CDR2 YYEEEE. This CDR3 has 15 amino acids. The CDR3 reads CASSTGVSGANVLTF. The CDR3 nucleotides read TGTGCCAGCAGCACGGGGGTCTCTGGGGCCAACGTCCTGACTTTC.

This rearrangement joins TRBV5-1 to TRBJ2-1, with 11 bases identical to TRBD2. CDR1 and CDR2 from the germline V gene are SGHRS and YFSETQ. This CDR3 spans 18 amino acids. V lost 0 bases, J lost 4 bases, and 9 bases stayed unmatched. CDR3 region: CASSLETGLAVGYNEQFF. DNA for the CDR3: TGCGCCAGCAGCTTGGAAACGGGACTAGCGGTTGGGTACAATGAGCAGTTCTTC.

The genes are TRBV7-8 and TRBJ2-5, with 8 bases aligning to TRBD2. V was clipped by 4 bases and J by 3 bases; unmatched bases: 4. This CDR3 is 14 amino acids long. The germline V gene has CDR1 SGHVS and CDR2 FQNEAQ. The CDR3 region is CASSSGTSKETQYF. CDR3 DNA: TGTGCCAGCAGCTCCGGGACTAGTAAAGAGACCCAGTACTTC.

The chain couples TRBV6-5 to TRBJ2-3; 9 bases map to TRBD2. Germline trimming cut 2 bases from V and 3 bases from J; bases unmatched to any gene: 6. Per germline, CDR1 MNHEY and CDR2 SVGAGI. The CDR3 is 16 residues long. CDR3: CASSYALAGQTDTQYF. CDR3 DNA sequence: TGTGCCAGCAGTTACGCTCTAGCGGGACAAACAGATACGCAGTATTTT.

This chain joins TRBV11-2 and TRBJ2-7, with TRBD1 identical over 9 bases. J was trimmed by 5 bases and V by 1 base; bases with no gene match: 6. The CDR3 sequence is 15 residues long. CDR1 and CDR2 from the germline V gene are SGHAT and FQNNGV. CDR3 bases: TGTGCCAGCAGCTTAGCTCGGACAGGGGCGAACGAGCAGTACTTC. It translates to CASSLARTGANEQYF.